This TCR beta chain was sequenced for a study of CD8 T cells in ankylosing spondylitis. TCRdb redid the calling of the 5' RACE reads with MiXCR, one entry per CDR3 protein. The sample consists of some 140,000 distinct CDR3 sequences, 6% to 8.5% of them appearing once. This CDR3 has 14 amino acids. The V gene lost 3 bases and the J gene lost 11 bases, with 17 bases spanning the gap. General observations from the study: One TCR beta motif, made up of roughly 8 highly homologous variants, appeared characteristic of ankylosing spondylitis blood.

This clonotype has a count of ten or more. Its antigen is currently unknown. The chain carries TRBV12-3 or TRBV12-4 and TRBJ1-5, with D perhaps matching TRBD1 (5 bases). The sequenced sample was blood, either unsorted or a sorted T cell fraction (not recorded which). This sequence originates from a female donor with ankylosing spondylitis or in good health (not recorded which). The CDR3 sequence: CASSFGAENLAQHF. As DNA, the CDR3 is TGTGCCAGCAGTTTCGGGGCAGAGAATTTGGCCCAGCATTTT.